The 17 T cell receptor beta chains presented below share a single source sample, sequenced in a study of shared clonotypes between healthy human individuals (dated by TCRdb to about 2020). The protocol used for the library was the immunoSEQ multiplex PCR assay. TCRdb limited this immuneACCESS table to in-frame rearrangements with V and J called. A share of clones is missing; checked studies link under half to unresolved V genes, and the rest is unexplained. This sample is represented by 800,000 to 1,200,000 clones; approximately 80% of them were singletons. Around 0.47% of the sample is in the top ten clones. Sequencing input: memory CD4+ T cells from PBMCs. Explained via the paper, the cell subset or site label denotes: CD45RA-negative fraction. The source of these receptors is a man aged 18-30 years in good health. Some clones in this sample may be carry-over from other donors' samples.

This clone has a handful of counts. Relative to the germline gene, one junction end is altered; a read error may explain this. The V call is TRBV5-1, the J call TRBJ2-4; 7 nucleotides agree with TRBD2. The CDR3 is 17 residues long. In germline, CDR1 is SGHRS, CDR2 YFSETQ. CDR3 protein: CASSGAPGGGLKTIQYF. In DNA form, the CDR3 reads TGCGCCAGCAGCGGGGCCCCTGGGGGAGGGTTAAAAACCATTCAGTACTTC.

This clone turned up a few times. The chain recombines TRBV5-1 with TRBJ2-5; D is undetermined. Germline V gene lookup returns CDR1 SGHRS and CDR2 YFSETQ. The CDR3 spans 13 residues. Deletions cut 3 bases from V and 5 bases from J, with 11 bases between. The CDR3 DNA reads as TGCGCCAGCAGCTCGCCCCCAACGGAGACCCAGTACTTC. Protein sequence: CASSSPPTETQYF.

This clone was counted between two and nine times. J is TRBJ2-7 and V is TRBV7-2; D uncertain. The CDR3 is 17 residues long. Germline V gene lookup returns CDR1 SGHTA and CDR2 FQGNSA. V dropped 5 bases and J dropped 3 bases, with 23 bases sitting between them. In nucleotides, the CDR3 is TGTGCCAGCAGCCGTAGGGCGGCTGCGGAAGCTATCTACGAGCAGTACTTC. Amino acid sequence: CASSRRAAAEAIYEQYF.

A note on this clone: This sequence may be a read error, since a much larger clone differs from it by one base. The CDR3 loop is CASSPDSNYGYTF. The CDR3 DNA follows: TGTGCCAGCAGCCCGGACAGTAACTATGGCTACACCTTC. J is TRBJ1-2 and V is TRBV6-1; maybe TRBD1 (6 bases). V lost 6 bases and J 1 base, leaving 9 bases between the germline ends. CDR1 is MNHNS and CDR2 is SASEGT in the germline V gene. The CDR3 loop spans 13 amino acids.

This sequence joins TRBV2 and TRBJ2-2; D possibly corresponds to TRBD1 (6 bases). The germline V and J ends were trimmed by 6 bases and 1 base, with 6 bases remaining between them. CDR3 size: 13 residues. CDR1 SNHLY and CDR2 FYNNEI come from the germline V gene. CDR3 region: CASRDRNTGELFF. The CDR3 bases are TGTGCCAGCAGGGACAGGAACACCGGGGAGCTGTTTTTT.

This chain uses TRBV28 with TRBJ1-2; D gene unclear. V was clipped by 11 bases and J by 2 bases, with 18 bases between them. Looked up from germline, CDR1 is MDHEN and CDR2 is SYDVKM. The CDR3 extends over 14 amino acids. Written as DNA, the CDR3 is TGTGCCGCCCGGGGAACACAGATAAACTATGGCTACACCTTC. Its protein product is CAARGTQINYGYTF.

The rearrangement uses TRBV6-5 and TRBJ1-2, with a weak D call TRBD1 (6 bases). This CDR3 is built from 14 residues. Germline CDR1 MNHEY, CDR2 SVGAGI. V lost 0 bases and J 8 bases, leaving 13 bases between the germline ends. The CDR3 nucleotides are TGTGCCAGCAGTTACTCCCGGGACACAGGAGGCTACACCTTC. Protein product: CASSYSRDTGGYTF.

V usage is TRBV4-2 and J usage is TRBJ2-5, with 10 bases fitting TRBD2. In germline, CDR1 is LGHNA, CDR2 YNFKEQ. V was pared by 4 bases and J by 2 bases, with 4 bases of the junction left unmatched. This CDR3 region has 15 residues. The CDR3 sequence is CASSRGTSAQETQYF. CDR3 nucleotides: TGTGCCAGCAGCCGGGGGACTAGCGCACAAGAGACCCAGTACTTC.

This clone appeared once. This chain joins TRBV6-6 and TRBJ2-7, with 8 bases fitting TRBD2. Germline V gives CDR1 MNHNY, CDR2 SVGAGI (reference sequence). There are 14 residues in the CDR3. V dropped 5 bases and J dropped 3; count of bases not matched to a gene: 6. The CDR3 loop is CASSRGREGYEQYF. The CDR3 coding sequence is TGTGCCAGCAGTCGGGGACGGGAGGGCTACGAGCAGTACTTC.

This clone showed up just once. CDR3 coding DNA: TGCAGCGTCTACGGGACAGGGATGGAGACCCAGTACTTC. It is translated as CSVYGTGMETQYF. The chain has TRBV29-1 and TRBJ2-5; 9 bases match TRBD1. Germline CDR1 is SQVTM and CDR2 is ANQGSEA. The CDR3 consists of 13 residues. V gave up 6 bases and J gave up 5 bases; unmatched junction bases: 7.

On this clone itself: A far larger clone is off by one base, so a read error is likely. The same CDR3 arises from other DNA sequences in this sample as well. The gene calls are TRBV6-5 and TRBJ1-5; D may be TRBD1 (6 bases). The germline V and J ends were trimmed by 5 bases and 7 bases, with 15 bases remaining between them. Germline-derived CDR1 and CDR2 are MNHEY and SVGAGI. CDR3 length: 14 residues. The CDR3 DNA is TGTGCCAGCAGTGCAGGGGCCCGCATCCAGCCCCAGCATTTT. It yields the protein CASSAGARIQPQHF.

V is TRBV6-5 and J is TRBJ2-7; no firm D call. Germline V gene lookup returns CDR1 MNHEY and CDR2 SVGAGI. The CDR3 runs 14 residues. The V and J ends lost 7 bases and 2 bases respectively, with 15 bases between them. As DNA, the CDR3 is TGTGCCAGCAAAGTCCAGCAAGGTACCTACGAGCAGTACTTC. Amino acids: CASKVQQGTYEQYF.

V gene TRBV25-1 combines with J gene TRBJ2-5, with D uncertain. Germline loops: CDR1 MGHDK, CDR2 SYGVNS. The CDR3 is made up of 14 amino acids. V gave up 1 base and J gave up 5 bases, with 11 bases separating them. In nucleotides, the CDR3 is TGTGCCAGCAGTGAATTAGAGATTTCGGAGACCCAGTACTTC. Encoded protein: CASSELEISETQYF.

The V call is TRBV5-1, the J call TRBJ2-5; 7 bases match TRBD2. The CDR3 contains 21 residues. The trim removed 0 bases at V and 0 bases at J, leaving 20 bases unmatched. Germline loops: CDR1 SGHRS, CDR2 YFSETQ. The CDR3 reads CASSLVRSWASGQQYQETQYF. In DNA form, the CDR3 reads TGCGCCAGCAGCTTGGTGAGGAGTTGGGCTAGCGGACAACAATACCAAGAGACCCAGTACTTC.

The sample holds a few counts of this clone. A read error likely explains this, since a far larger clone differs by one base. The CDR3 sequence: CASSLQGDQPQHF. Here the CDR3 DNA reads TGTGCCAGCAGCTTACAGGGGGATCAGCCCCAGCATTTT. The V and J genes are TRBV7-2 and TRBJ1-5; 7 bases agree with TRBD1. From germline, CDR1 is SGHTA and CDR2 FQGNSA. The ends lost 2 bases at V and 5 bases at J; junction bases unmatched: 0. The CDR3 consists of 13 residues.

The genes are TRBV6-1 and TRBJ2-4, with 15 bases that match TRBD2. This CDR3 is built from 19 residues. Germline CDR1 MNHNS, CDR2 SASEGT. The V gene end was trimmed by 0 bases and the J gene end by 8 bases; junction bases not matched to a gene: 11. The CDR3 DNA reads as TGTGCCAGCAGTGAAGCCCTACTCGGACTAGCGGGAGGGGGTTACATTCAGTACTTC. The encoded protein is CASSEALLGLAGGGYIQYF.

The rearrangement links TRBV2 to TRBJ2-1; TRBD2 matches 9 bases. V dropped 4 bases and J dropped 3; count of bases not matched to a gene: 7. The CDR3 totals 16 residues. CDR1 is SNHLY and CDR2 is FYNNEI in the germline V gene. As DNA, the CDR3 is TGTGCCAGCAGTGGCGGGAGGGCCTGGCTCTACAATGAGCAGTTCTTC. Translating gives CASSGGRAWLYNEQFF.